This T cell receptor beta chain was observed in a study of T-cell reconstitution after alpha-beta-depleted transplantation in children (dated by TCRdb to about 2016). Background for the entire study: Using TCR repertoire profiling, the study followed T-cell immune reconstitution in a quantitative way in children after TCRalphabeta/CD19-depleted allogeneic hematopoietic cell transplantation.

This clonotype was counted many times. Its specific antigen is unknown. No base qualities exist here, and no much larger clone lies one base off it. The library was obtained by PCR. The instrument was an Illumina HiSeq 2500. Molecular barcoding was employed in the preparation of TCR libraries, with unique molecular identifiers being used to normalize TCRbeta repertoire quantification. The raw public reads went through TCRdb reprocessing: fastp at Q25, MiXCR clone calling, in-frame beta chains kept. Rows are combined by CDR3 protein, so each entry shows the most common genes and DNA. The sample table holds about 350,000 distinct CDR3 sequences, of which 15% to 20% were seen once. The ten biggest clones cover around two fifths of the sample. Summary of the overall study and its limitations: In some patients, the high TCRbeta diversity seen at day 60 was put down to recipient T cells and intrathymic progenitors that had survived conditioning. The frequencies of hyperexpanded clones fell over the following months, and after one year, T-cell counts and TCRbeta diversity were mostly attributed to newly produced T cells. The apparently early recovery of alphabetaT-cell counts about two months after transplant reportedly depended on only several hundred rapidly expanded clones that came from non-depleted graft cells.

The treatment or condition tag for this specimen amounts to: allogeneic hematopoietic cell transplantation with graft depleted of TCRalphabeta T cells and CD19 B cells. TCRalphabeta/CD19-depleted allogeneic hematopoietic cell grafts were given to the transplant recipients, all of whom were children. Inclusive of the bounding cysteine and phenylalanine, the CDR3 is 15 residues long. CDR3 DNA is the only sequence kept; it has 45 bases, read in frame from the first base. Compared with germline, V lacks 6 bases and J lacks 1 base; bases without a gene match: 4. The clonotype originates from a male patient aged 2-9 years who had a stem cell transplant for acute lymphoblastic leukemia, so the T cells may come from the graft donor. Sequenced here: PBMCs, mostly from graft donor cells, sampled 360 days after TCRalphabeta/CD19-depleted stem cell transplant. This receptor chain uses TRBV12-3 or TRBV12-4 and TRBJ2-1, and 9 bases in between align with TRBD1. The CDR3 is CASSPQGASYNEQFF. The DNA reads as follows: TGTGCCAGCAGCCCACAGGGGGCATCCTACAATGAGCAGTTCTTC.